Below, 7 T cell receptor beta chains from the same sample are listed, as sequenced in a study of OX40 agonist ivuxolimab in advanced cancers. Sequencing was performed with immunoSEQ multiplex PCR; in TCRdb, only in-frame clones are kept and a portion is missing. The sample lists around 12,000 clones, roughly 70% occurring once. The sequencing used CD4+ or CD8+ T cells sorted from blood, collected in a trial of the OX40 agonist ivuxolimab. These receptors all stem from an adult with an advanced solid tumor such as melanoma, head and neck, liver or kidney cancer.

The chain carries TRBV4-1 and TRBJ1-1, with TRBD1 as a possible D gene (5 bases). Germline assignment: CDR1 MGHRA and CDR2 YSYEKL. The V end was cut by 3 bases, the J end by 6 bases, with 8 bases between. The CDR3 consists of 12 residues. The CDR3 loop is CASSHGAAEAFF. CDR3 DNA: TGCGCCAGCAGCCACGGGGCTGCTGAAGCTTTCTTT.

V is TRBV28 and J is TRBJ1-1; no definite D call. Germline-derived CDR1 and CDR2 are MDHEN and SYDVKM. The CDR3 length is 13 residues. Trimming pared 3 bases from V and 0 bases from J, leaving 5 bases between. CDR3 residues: CASSFKMNTEAFF. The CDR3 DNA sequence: TGTGCCAGCAGTTTTAAAATGAACACTGAAGCTTTCTTT.

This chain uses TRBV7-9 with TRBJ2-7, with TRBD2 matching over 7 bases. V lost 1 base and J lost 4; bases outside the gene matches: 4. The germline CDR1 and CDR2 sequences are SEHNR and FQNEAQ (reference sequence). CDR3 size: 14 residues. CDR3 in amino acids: CASSLEGLKYEQYF. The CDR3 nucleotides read TGTGCCAGCAGCTTAGAGGGACTAAAATACGAGCAGTACTTC.

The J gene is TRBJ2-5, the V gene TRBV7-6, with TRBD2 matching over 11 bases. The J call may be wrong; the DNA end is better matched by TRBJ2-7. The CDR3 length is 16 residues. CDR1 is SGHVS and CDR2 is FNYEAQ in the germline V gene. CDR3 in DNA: TGTGCCAGCAGCTTAGGTAGCGGGAGGGCCCTCGACGAGCAGTACTTC. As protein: CASSLGSGRALDEQYF.

CDR3 coding DNA: TGTGCCAGTAGTATAAGGGACTCCTCCTACAATGAGCAGTTCTTC. This gives the protein CASSIRDSSYNEQFF. This sequence joins TRBV19 and TRBJ2-1, with TRBD2 as a possible D gene (6 bases). CDR3 length: 15 amino acids. Trimming shortened V by 2 bases and J by 0 bases, and 8 bases separated the two germline ends. Germline V gene lookup returns CDR1 LNHDA and CDR2 SQIVND (reference sequence).

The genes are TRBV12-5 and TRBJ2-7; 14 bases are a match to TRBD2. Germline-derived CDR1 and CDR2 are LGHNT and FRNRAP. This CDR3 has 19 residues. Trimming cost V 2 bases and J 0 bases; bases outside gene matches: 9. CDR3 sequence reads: CASGLPSSGTSGSSYEQYF. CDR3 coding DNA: TGTGCTAGTGGTTTGCCCTCTTCCGGGACTAGCGGGAGCTCCTACGAGCAGTACTTC.

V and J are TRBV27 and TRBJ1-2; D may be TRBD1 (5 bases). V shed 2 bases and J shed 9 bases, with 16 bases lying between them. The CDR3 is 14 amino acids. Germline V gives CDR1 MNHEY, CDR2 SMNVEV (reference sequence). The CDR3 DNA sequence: TGTGCCAGCAGTTTAGTAACTTCGGGGGGTAGCTACACCTTC. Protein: CASSLVTSGGSYTF.